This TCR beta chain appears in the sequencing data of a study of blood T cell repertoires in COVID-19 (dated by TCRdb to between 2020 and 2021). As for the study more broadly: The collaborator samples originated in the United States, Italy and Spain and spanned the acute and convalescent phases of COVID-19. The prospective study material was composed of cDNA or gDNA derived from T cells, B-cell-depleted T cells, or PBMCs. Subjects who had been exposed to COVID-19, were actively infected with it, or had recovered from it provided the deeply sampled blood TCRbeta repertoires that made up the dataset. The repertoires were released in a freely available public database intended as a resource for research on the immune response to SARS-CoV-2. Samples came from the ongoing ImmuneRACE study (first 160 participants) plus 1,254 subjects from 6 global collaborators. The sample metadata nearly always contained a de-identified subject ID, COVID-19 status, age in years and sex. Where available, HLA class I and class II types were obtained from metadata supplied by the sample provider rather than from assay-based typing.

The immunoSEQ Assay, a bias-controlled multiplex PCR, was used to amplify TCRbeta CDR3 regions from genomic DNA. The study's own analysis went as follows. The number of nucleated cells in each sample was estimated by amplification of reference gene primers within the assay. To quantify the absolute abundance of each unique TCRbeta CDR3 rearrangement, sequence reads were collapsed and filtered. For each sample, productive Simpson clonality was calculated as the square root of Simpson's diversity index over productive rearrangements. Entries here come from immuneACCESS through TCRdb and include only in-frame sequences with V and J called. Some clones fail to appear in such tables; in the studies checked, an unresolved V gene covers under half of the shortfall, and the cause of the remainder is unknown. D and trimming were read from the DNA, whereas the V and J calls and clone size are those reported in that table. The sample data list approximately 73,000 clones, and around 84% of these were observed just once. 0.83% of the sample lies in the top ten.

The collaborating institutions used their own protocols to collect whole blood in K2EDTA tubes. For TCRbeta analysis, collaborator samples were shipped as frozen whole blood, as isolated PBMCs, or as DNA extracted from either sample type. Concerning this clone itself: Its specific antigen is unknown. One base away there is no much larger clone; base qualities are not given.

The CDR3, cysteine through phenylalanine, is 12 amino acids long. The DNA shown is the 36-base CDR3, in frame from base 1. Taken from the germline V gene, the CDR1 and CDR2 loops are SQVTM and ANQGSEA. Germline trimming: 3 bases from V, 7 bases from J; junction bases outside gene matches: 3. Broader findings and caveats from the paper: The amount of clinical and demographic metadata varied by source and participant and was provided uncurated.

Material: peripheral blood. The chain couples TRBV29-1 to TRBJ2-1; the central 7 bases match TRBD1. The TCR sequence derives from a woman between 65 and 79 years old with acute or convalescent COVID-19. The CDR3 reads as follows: CSVDEGANEQFF. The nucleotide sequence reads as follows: TGCAGCGTTGACGAGGGGGCGAATGAGCAGTTCTTC.